These T cell receptor beta chains were read from a single sample in a study of OX40 agonist ivuxolimab in advanced cancers. Only in-frame clones appear in the TCRdb table, and some are missing; sequencing was by immunoSEQ multiplex PCR. The sample carries tens of thousands of clones, around 90% recorded once. Here the sequenced sample was CD4+ or CD8+ T cells sorted from blood, taken in a trial of the OX40 agonist ivuxolimab. The receptors were sampled from an adult with an advanced solid tumor such as melanoma, head and neck, liver or kidney cancer. Each CDR3 is given with its conserved first and last residue. Each record gives: clone size, V gene, J gene, D gene, CDR3 protein, CDR3 DNA. D genes are given only for firm matches. Not every row has a clone size; where given, it reads once, few, many or a size class.

.,TRBV5-4,TRBJ1-1,.,CASSLDPGRNTEAFF,TGTGCCAGCAGCTTGGATCCAGGGAGGAACACTGAAGCTTTCTTT
.,TRBV6-1,TRBJ1-2,.,CASSHRVNYGYTF,TGTGCCAGCAGTCACAGGGTCAACTATGGCTACACCTTC
.,TRBV2,TRBJ1-4,.,CASSLGQFEKLFF,TGTGCCAGCAGTCTAGGACAGTTTGAAAAACTGTTTTTT
.,TRBV2,TRBJ2-3,.,CASSETRTITQYF,TGTGCCAGCAGTGAAACTAGGACTATTACGCAGTATTTT
.,TRBV9,TRBJ2-7,.,CASSLSLRDYEQYF,TGTGCCAGCAGCCTTAGTCTACGCGACTACGAGCAGTACTTC
.,TRBV5-1,TRBJ2-3,TRBD1,CASSPPGQRGSYTQYF,TGCGCCAGCAGCCCTCCGGGACAGAGAGGTTCATATACGCAGTATTTT
.,TRBV11-2,TRBJ1-3,.,CASSVQSSGNTIYF,TGTGCCAGCAGCGTACAGAGCTCTGGAAACACCATATATTTT
.,TRBV5-1,TRBJ2-3,.,CASSLEGSSTDTQYF,TGCGCCAGCAGCTTGGAGGGGTCTAGCACAGATACGCAGTATTTT
.,TRBV18,TRBJ2-7,.,CASSPPSGSSYEQYF,TGTGCCAGCTCACCACCGTCCGGGAGCTCCTACGAGCAGTACTTC
once,TRBV5-8,TRBJ1-5,TRBD1,CASSLGGTGSDQPQHF,TGTGCCAGCAGCTTGGGAGGGACAGGTTCCGATCAGCCCCAGCATTTT
.,TRBV10-3,TRBJ1-5,.,CAISESGGAQHF,TGTGCCATCAGTGAGTCGGGGGGGGCCCAGCATTTT
.,TRBV19,TRBJ1-5,TRBD1,CATTGVGQPQHF,TGTGCCACGACAGGGGTTGGGCAGCCCCAGCATTTT
.,TRBV18,TRBJ1-1,.,CASSTQNEAFF,TGTGCCAGCTCAACCCAAAATGAAGCTTTCTTT
.,TRBV7-2,TRBJ2-7,.,CASSLVYEQYF,TGTGCCAGCAGCTTAGTCTACGAGCAGTACTTC
.,TRBV2,TRBJ1-4,.,CASSYTDEKLFF,TGTGCCAGCAGTTATACAGATGAAAAACTGTTTTTT
.,TRBV5-1,TRBJ1-2,TRBD1,CASSKGDRGQYGYTF,TGCGCCAGTTCGAAAGGGGACAGGGGGCAGTATGGCTACACCTTC
.,TRBV30,TRBJ1-6,.,CAWSIGSGNSPLHF,TGTGCCTGGAGTATAGGTTCTGGGAATTCACCCCTCCACTTT
.,TRBV27,TRBJ2-7,TRBD2,CASSSTPPGLGVSYEQYF,TGTGCCAGCAGTTCCACCCCGCCGGGACTAGGGGTCTCCTACGAGCAGTACTTC
.,TRBV30,TRBJ2-5,.,CAWSVPGFGETQYF,TGTGCCTGGAGTGTTCCGGGGTTTGGAGAGACCCAGTACTTC
.,TRBV5-4,TRBJ2-7,.,CASSLLRDEQYF,TGTGCCAGCAGCTTGCTCAGGGACGAGCAGTACTTC
.,TRBV27,TRBJ2-2,.,CATRRGQVNTGELFF,TGTGCCACCCGGCGAGGTCAGGTGAACACCGGGGAGCTGTTTTTT
few,TRBV6-5,TRBJ2-5,.,CASSYYAGRQETQYF,TGTGCCAGCAGTTACTACGCGGGCAGACAAGAGACCCAGTACTTC
.,TRBV30,TRBJ1-1,.,CAWSVNSNTEAFF,TGTGCCTGGAGTGTAAACAGTAACACTGAAGCTTTCTTT
once,TRBV30,TRBJ2-3,.,CAWSVGGAAADTQYF,TGTGCCTGGAGTGTTGGGGGGGCAGCGGCAGATACGCAGTATTTT
.,TRBV19,TRBJ1-2,TRBD1,CASSPLGGQGGGYTF,TGTGCCAGTAGTCCATTAGGAGGACAGGGTGGAGGCTACACCTTC
.,TRBV28,TRBJ1-1,.,CASTWGRTEAFF,TGTGCCAGCACCTGGGGGAGGACTGAAGCTTTCTTT
.,TRBV29-1,TRBJ1-1,.,CSVAGTENTEAFF,TGCAGCGTTGCCGGGACGGAGAACACTGAAGCTTTCTTT
.,TRBV5-1,TRBJ1-2,TRBD1,CASSDRVNYGYTF,TGCGCCAGCTCGGACAGGGTCAACTATGGCTACACCTTC
.,TRBV4-3,TRBJ2-1,.,CASSQEPDSYNEQFF,TGCGCCAGCAGCCAAGAACCAGACTCCTACAATGAGCAGTTCTTC
.,TRBV2,TRBJ2-5,.,CASRGFQETQYF,TGTGCCAGCCGGGGCTTCCAAGAGACCCAGTACTTC
.,TRBV11-2,TRBJ2-1,.,CASRSPGPGYNEQFF,TGTGCCAGCAGATCTCCGGGTCCGGGCTACAATGAGCAGTTCTTC
.,TRBV15,TRBJ2-1,.,CATSRVFRVGGEQFF,TGTGCCACCAGCAGAGTCTTCAGGGTAGGGGGTGAGCAGTTCTTC
.,TRBV11-2,TRBJ1-4,TRBD1,CASSLDHRGREKLFF,TGTGCCAGCAGCTTAGATCACAGGGGGCGTGAAAAACTGTTTTTT
.,TRBV6-1,TRBJ1-3,.,CASSEYGRAGLRNTIYF,TGTGCCAGCAGTGAATATGGCCGGGCAGGGCTCAGGAACACCATATATTTT
.,TRBV2,TRBJ1-1,TRBD1,CASTGQQIMNTEAFF,TGTGCCAGCACGGGACAGCAAATAATGAACACTGAAGCTTTCTTT
.,TRBV4-1,TRBJ2-2,TRBD2,CASSQPTSGTGELFF,TGCGCCAGCAGCCAGCCTACTAGCGGCACCGGGGAGCTGTTTTTT
.,TRBV5-1,TRBJ2-7,TRBD2,CASSLGGGTYEQCF,TGCGCCAGCAGCTTGGGGGGAGGGACCTACGAGCAGTGCTTC